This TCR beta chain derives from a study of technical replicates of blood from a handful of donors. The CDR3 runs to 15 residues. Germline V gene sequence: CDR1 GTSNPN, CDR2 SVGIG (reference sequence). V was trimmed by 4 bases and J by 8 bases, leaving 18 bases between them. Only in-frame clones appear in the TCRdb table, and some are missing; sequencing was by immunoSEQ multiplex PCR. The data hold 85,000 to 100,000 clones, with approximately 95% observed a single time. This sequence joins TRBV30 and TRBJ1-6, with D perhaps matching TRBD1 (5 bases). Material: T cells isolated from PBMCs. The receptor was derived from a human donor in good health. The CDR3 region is CAWIEPQGMHSPLHF. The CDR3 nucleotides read TGTGCCTGGATTGAACCTCAGGGTATGCATTCACCCCTCCACTTT.